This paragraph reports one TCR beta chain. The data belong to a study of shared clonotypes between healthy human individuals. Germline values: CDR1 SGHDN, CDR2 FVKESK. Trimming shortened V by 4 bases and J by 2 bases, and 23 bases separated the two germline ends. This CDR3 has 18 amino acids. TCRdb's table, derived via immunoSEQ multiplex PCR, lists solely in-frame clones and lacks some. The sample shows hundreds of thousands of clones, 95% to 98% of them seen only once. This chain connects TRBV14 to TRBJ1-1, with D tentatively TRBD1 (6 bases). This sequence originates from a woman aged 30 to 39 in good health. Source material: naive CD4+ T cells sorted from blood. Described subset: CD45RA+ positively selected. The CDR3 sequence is CASSPLEGRGRHNTEAFF. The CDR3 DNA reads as TGTGCCAGCAGCCCCCTGGAGGGCAGGGGACGACATAACACTGAAGCTTTCTTT.